This T cell receptor beta chain was captured by sequencing in a study of shared clonotypes between healthy human individuals. Study results and limitations: Donor scarcity curtailed the genetic and exposure-history diversity represented herein.

A remark on this clone: Its cognate antigen is unknown.

Generated by immunoSEQ multiplex PCR, the TCRdb table keeps only in-frame clones and is missing some. This sample has roughly 1 million clones, with around 78% found just once. V lost 5 bases to trimming and J lost 14 bases; unmatched junction nucleotides: 16. Germline loops: CDR1 SGHTA, CDR2 FQGNSA. This CDR3 is built from 14 residues. The TCR sequence derives from a man aged 18-30 years in good health. Some clones in this sample may be carry-over from other donors' samples. J is TRBJ1-2 and V is TRBV7-2, with 8 bases that match TRBD1. What was sequenced was memory CD4+ T cells from PBMCs. Subset in this sample: CD45RA-negative fraction. As DNA, the CDR3 is TGTGCCAGCAGCCTATATAAAACCGGGACAGGAGGAACCTTC. Encoded protein: CASSLYKTGTGGTF.